This section outlines one T cell receptor beta chain sequence together with its context. Its specificity is not known. This specimen comes from a study of glioma-infiltrating T cells after dendritic cell vaccination. Study-level information: Between about 2002 and 2013, patients got autologous tumor lysate-pulsed dendritic cell vaccines.

The immunoSEQ assay amplified TCRB CDR3 from up to about 2 ug DNA. Sequencing was performed with immunoSEQ multiplex PCR; in TCRdb, only in-frame clones are kept and a portion is missing. This sample has 75,000 to 95,000 clones, with about nine tenths found just once. Study results and caveats: Higher TCR clonality did not directly relate to longer survival.

Specified time point: after dendritic cell vaccination, including at tumor progression/relapse. This clonotype was sampled from a human donor with glioblastoma. The sample was blood, taken after dendritic cell vaccination.

CDR3 sequence: CASSAGTEAFF. DNA of the CDR3: TGTGCCAGCAGCGCAGGGACTGAAGCTTTCTTT. The V gene is TRBV27, the J gene TRBJ1-1; D may be TRBD1 (5 bases). Trimming removed 6 bases at V and 5 bases at J, with 7 bases between. Germline V CDR1 and CDR2: MNHEY, SMNVEV (reference sequence). The CDR3 is 11 residues long.